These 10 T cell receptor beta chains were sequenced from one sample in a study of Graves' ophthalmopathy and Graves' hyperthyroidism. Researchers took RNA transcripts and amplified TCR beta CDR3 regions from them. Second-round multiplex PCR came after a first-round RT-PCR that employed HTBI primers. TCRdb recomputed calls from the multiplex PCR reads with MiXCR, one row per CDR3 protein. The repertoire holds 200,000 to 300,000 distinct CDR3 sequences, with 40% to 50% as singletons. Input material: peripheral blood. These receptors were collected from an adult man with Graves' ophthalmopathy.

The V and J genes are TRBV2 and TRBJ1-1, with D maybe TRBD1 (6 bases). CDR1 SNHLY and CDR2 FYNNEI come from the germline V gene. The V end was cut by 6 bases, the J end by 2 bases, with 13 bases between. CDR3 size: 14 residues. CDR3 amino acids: CASSFIGGNTEAFF. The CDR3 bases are TGTGCCAGCAGCTTCATAGGGGGAAACACTGAAGCTTTCTTT.

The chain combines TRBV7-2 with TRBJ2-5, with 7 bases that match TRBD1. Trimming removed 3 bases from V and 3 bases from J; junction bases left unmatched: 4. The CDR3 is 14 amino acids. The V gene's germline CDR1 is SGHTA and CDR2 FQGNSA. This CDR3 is CASSLGDSKETQYF. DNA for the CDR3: TGTGCCAGCAGCTTGGGGGACAGCAAAGAGACCCAGTACTTC.

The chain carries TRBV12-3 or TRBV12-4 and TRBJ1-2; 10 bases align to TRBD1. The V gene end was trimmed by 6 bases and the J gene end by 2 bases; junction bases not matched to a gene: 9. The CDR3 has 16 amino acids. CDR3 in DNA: TGTGCCAGCAGCAACTGGACAGGGGGAACCAACTATGGCTACACCTTC. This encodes CASSNWTGGTNYGYTF.

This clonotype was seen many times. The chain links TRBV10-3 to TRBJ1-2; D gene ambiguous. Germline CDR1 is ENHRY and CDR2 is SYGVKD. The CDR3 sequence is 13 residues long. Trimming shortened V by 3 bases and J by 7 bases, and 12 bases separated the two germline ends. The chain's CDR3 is CAISDGPLGGYTF. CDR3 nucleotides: TGTGCCATCAGTGACGGACCCTTGGGTGGCTACACCTTC.

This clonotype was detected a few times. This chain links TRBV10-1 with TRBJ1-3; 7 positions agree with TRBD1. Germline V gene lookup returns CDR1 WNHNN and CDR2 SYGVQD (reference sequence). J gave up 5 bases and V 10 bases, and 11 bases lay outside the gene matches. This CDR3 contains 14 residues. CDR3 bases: TGCGCCACCAACGACAGGGTTGAACGAAACACCATATATTTT. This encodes CATNDRVERNTIYF.

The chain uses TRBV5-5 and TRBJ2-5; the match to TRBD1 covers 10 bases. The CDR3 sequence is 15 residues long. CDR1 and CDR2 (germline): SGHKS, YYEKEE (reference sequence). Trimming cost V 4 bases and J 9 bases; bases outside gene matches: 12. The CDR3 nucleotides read TGTGCCAGCAGCCGAGACAGGGGGCGGGCTCAGCCCCAGTACTTC. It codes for CASSRDRGRAQPQYF.

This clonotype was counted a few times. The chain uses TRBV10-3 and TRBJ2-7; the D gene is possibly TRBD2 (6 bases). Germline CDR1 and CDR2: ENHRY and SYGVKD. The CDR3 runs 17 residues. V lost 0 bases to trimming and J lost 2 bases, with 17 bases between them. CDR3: CAISESGQVRRAYEQYF. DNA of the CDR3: TGTGCCATCAGTGAGTCAGGTCAGGTGAGGAGGGCCTACGAGCAGTACTTC.

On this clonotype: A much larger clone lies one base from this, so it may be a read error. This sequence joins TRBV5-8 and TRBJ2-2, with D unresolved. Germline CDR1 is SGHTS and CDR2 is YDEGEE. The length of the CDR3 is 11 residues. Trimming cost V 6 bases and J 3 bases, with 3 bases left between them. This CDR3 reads CASTYTGELFF. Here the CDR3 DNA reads TGTGCCAGCACTTACACCGGGGAGCTGTTTTTT. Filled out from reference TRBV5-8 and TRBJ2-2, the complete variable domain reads EAGVTQSPTHLIKTRGQQATLRCSPISGHTSVYWYQQALGLGLQFLLWYDEGEERNRGNFPPRFSGRQFPNYSSELNVNALELEDSALYLCASTYTGELFFGEGSRLTVL.

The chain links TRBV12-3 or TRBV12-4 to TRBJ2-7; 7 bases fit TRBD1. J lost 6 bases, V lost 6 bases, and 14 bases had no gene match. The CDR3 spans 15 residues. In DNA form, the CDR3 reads TGTGCCAGCAGCCAGGTTAGAGGGGGCAGGTTCGAGCAGTACTTC. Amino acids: CASSQVRGGRFEQYF.

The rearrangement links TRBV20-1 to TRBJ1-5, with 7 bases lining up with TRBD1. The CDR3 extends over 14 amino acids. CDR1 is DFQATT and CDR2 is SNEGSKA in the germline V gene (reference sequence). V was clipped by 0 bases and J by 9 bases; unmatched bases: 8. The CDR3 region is CSARDSGRTGPQHF. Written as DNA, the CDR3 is TGCAGTGCTAGAGACTCCGGGAGGACAGGGCCCCAGCATTTT.